Listed here are 7 T cell receptor beta chains from one sample, sequenced in a study of cytomegalovirus exposure and HLA in healthy donors. PCR used 60 Vbeta primers and 13 Jbeta primers. Libraries were prepared by immunoSEQ multiplex PCR; TCRdb keeps only in-frame clonotypes and omits some of them. The repertoire holds 98,000 or so clones, with around four fifths as singletons. Sequences were obtained from PBMCs. The receptors stem from a woman aged 40 to 50 in good health and CMV-seronegative.

This chain connects TRBV6-4 to TRBJ2-1, with 12 bases aligning to TRBD2. V lost 5 bases and J lost 9; bases outside the gene matches: 14. CDR1 MRHNA and CDR2 SNTAGT come from the germline V gene. The CDR3 is made up of 17 amino acids. The CDR3 sequence: CASSPLAGGFVGGEQFF. In DNA form, the CDR3 reads TGTGCCAGCAGTCCCCTAGCGGGAGGGTTTGTTGGCGGTGAGCAGTTCTTC.

The rearrangement links TRBV28 to TRBJ2-1, with TRBD1 identical over 10 bases. The V and J ends lost 8 bases and 3 bases, in that order; junction bases with no gene match: 4. The V gene's germline CDR1 is MDHEN and CDR2 SYDVKM. The length of the CDR3 is 14 residues. CDR3 in DNA: TGTGCCAGCGCCGGGACAGGGGTCTACAATGAGCAGTTCTTC. Its translation is CASAGTGVYNEQFF.

The chain is built from TRBV4-3 and TRBJ2-7; possible D gene TRBD2, 6 bases. Germline assignment: CDR1 LGHNA and CDR2 YSLEER. The CDR3 sequence is 15 residues long. The ends were cut back, 0 bases at V and 4 bases at J, with 13 bases in the middle. This CDR3 is CASSQDGGSRYEQYF. CDR3 in DNA: TGCGCCAGCAGCCAAGATGGAGGGTCTCGGTACGAGCAGTACTTC.

V and J are TRBV28 and TRBJ1-6; D is unclear. Trimming took 4 bases from V and 0 from J, leaving 19 bases between them. The CDR3 has 19 amino acids. Per the germline V gene, CDR1 is MDHEN and CDR2 is SYDVKM. CDR3 nucleotide sequence: TGTGCCAGCAGTTCACCGACGGCGACTTACCTCTCCTATAATTCACCCCTCCACTTT. This encodes CASSSPTATYLSYNSPLHF.

V is TRBV2 and J is TRBJ1-5; D not resolved. Germline CDR1 and CDR2: SNHLY and FYNNEI. This CDR3 comprises 15 residues. Trimming shortened V by 4 bases and J by 3 bases, and 13 bases separated the two germline ends. The CDR3 region has the DNA TGTGCCAGCAGTGGACCGGGGTGGGTCAATCAGCCCCAGCATTTT. Protein product: CASSGPGWVNQPQHF.

The chain recombines TRBV6-5 with TRBJ2-6; D is uncertain. Germline V lookup: CDR1 MNHEY, CDR2 SVGAGI. With 4 bases removed from V and 0 bases from J, the gap between germline ends came to 10 bases. CDR3 size: 16 residues. The CDR3 is CASSSSHFSGANVLTF. Written as DNA, the CDR3 is TGTGCCAGCAGTTCCTCCCATTTCTCTGGGGCCAACGTCCTGACTTTC.

The V gene is TRBV27, the J gene TRBJ2-3, with 9 bases aligning to TRBD2. The CDR3 totals 16 residues. Looked up from germline, CDR1 is MNHEY and CDR2 is SMNVEV (reference sequence). V dropped 6 bases and J dropped 3; count of bases not matched to a gene: 10. CDR3 region: CASRKGAGLATDTQYF. The DNA for the CDR3 is TGTGCCAGCAGGAAGGGGGCAGGACTAGCGACAGATACGCAGTATTTT.